The 9 T cell receptor beta chains listed next were all sequenced from one sample in a study of blood T cells in healthy people across ages. Through a sample-barcoded 5' primer and a J-beta primer mix, a second PCR was run for about 6 to 11 cycles. TCRdb used MiXCR to reprocess the 5' RACE reads, holding one entry per CDR3 protein. The sample consists of about 1.6 million distinct CDR3 sequences, almost 35% of them appearing once. The sequencing sample was made of blood. All receptors derive from a woman aged 25 to 39 in good health.

This chain links TRBV11-2 with TRBJ2-7; D not certain. CDR1 and CDR2 from the germline V gene are SGHAT and FQNNGV. The CDR3 is 14 amino acids. Between the trimmed V and J ends, which lost 1 base and 5 bases, there was a span of 12 bases. The CDR3 here is CASSLVARSHEQYF. Written as DNA, the CDR3 is TGTGCCAGCAGCTTAGTAGCTAGATCACACGAGCAGTACTTC.

The V gene is TRBV6-5, the J gene TRBJ2-2, with a possible D match to TRBD2 (5 bases). This CDR3 region has 12 residues. Looked up from germline, CDR1 is MNHEY and CDR2 is SVGAGI. With 4 bases removed from V and 9 bases from J, the gap between germline ends came to 9 bases. The CDR3 loop reads CASSSLARELFF. The CDR3 DNA follows: TGTGCCAGCAGTTCCTTAGCGAGGGAGCTGTTTTTT.

This clonotype was found many times. A read error may produce the germline difference seen at one junction end. CDR3 nucleotide sequence: TGTGCCAGCAGTTTGGATCTCTACGAGCAGTACTTC. Translation: CASSLDLYEQYF. V usage is TRBV5-1 and J usage is TRBJ2-7; no clear D gene. The CDR3 sequence is 12 residues long. The germline V gene encodes CDR1 SGHRS and CDR2 YFSETQ.

The V call is TRBV20-1, the J call TRBJ2-5; perhaps TRBD2 as D (5 bases). V gave up 0 bases and J gave up 1 base, with 18 bases separating them. Germline CDR1 reads DFQATT; CDR2 reads SNEGSKA (reference sequence). The CDR3 has 17 amino acids. The DNA of the CDR3 is TGCAGTGCTAGAGATGGCTACCTCTCCGGGGTCCAAGAGACCCAGTACTTC. Amino acids: CSARDGYLSGVQETQYF.

The V and J genes are TRBV30 and TRBJ2-1, with TRBD2 matching 10 bases. The CDR3 covers 16 residues. Germline CDR1 reads GTSNPN; CDR2 reads SVGIG (reference sequence). The ends lost 1 base at V and 3 bases at J; junction bases unmatched: 6. CDR3 nucleotides: TGTGCCTGGAGTGCCCAAGCGGGAGGGGTCTACAATGAGCAGTTCTTC. It specifies CAWSAQAGGVYNEQFF.

This sequence joins TRBV7-9 and TRBJ2-1; D unclear. CDR3 length: 15 residues. The V end was cut by 5 bases, the J end by 0 bases, with 11 bases between. CDR1 and CDR2 from the germline V gene are SEHNR and FQNEAQ (reference sequence). The CDR3 DNA is TGTGCCAGCAGCCCGAGATACAGCTCCTACAATGAGCAGTTCTTC. Protein: CASSPRYSSYNEQFF.

With respect to this clonotype: A much larger clone lies one base from this, so it may be a read error. CDR3 sequence reads: CASRLTGGWDEQFF. CDR3 nucleotides: TGTGCCAGCAGGTTGACAGGGGGCTGGGATGAGCAGTTCTTC. The rearrangement links TRBV28 to TRBJ2-1, with 10 bases identical to TRBD1. The CDR3 loop spans 14 amino acids. The V gene end was trimmed by 6 bases and the J gene end by 8 bases; junction bases not matched to a gene: 7. Germline V gene data show CDR1 as MDHEN and CDR2 as SYDVKM.

A few counts support this clonotype. This sequence joins TRBV5-1 and TRBJ2-2; TRBD2 aligns across 11 bases. With V trimmed by 5 bases and J by 5 bases, 8 bases remained unmatched. The V gene's germline CDR1 is SGHRS and CDR2 YFSETQ. The CDR3 loop spans 16 amino acids. The CDR3 DNA reads as TGCGCCAGCAGACAGACTGCTAGCGGGGGGACCGGGGAGCTGTTTTTT. Its protein is CASRQTASGGTGELFF.

The CDR3 region is CASRTPSSEQFF. The CDR3 nucleotides are TGTGCCAGCAGGACCCCTAGCAGTGAGCAGTTCTTC. The chain combines TRBV5-6 with TRBJ2-1; tentative D call: TRBD2 (5 bases). CDR3 length equals 12 residues. V lost 5 bases to trimming and J lost 9 bases, with 12 bases between them. Germline V lookup: CDR1 SGHDT, CDR2 YYEEEE.